These 28 T cell receptor beta chains were sequenced from one sample in a study of T cell repertoires in cytomegalovirus infection. TCRdb itself ran the reads through MiXCR, one entry per CDR3 protein. The data contain more than 400,000 distinct CDR3 sequences, more than 20% of them seen just once; the ten biggest clones take up less than 15%. The sample taken for sequencing was PBMCs. These receptor sequences come from a human donor in good health (CMV status not recorded). Some clones in this sample may be carry-over from other donors' samples.

The chain combines TRBV12-3 or TRBV12-4 with TRBJ2-6, with D possibly being TRBD1 (6 bases). The germline V and J ends were trimmed by 5 bases and 4 bases, with 15 bases remaining between them. The CDR3 covers 16 residues. The CDR3 is CASSLPTGPGANVLTF. The CDR3 DNA sequence: TGTGCCAGCAGTCTCCCCACAGGGCCCGGGGCCAACGTCCTGACTTTC.

This clonotype was picked up a small number of times. V usage is TRBV24-1 and J usage is TRBJ1-5; D remains unclear. Trimming cost V 9 bases and J 1 base, with 9 bases left between them. This CDR3 contains 13 residues. Germline CDR1 and CDR2: KGHDR and SFDVKD. DNA of the CDR3: TGTGCCACCGGCGGGCAGAGCAATCAGCCCCAGCATTTT. It specifies CATGGQSNQPQHF.

The chain recombines TRBV24-1 with TRBJ2-2; 7 bases line up with TRBD2. The CDR3 runs 16 residues. Germline V lookup: CDR1 KGHDR, CDR2 SFDVKD. V shed 1 base and J 4 bases; nucleotides not matched to a gene: 5. The CDR3 is CATSDLGEGRTGELFF. As DNA, the CDR3 is TGTGCCACCAGTGATTTAGGGGAGGGACGCACCGGGGAGCTGTTTTTT.

The sample holds a few counts of this clonotype. The V and J genes are TRBV6-1 and TRBJ2-7; 7 bases fit TRBD1. The CDR3 contains 15 residues. Looked up from germline, CDR1 is MNHNS and CDR2 is SASEGT. The V segment lost 6 bases and the J segment 4 bases; nucleotides outside the gene matches: 12. This CDR3 reads CASSPTGSAAYEQYV. In nucleotides, the CDR3 is TGTGCCAGCAGCCCGACAGGGTCCGCGGCGTACGAGCAGTACGTC.

This chain links TRBV7-8 with TRBJ1-6; tentative D call: TRBD1 (6 bases). V was trimmed by 4 bases and J by 6 bases, leaving 13 bases between them. Per germline, CDR1 SGHVS and CDR2 FQNEAQ. The CDR3 runs 15 residues. CDR3 DNA sequence: TGTGCCAGCAGCTACTACCGGGGGGCTAATTCACCCCTCCACTTT. Translation gives CASSYYRGANSPLHF.

The gene calls are TRBV6-2 or TRBV6-3 and TRBJ2-1; TRBD2 matches 8 bases. V shed 5 bases and J 9 bases; nucleotides not matched to a gene: 21. Germline CDR1 and CDR2: MNHEY and SVGEGT. The CDR3 sequence is 18 residues long. CDR3 sequence reads: CASSDTSGAHILSSEQFF. CDR3 DNA sequence: TGTGCCAGCAGTGATACTAGCGGCGCCCATATACTCTCGTCTGAGCAGTTCTTC.

The rearrangement uses TRBV6-2 or TRBV6-3 and TRBJ2-5; 11 nucleotides line up with TRBD1. Germline V lookup: CDR1 MNHEY, CDR2 SVGEGT. CDR3 length: 13 residues. V lost 8 bases, J lost 7 bases, and 6 bases stayed unmatched. The CDR3 sequence: CASGTGGPGTQYF. The CDR3 region has the DNA TGTGCCAGCGGGACAGGGGGACCAGGGACCCAGTACTTC.

A few counts support this clonotype. The chain carries TRBV24-1 and TRBJ2-2; 8 bases line up with TRBD1. In germline, CDR1 is KGHDR, CDR2 SFDVKD. This CDR3 is 20 amino acids long. The J segment lost 5 bases and the V segment lost 2 bases, leaving 18 bases of the junction unmatched. Written as DNA, the CDR3 is TGTGCCACCAGTGATTCAGGACAGGGTAGGACTCTAGCCAGGACCGGGGAGCTGTTTTTT. This sequence encodes CATSDSGQGRTLARTGELFF.

At least ten counts were recorded for this clonotype. The chain recombines TRBV7-3 with TRBJ2-2; a possible D gene is TRBD1 (6 bases). There are 14 residues in the CDR3. Germline CDR1 is SGHTA and CDR2 is FQGTGA. V lost 4 bases and J 5 bases, leaving 11 bases between the germline ends. In DNA, the CDR3 is TGTGCCAGCAGCTCGGAACAGGGTACCGGGGAGCTGTTTTTT. This sequence encodes CASSSEQGTGELFF.

This chain links TRBV29-1 with TRBJ2-7; a weak D match, TRBD1 (6 bases). There are 14 residues in the CDR3. The germline gives CDR1 SQVTM, CDR2 ANQGSEA. V was shortened by 6 bases and J by 3 bases, with 18 bases between the two germline ends. CDR3 in amino acids: CSVALGTRNYEQYF. CDR3 DNA: TGCAGCGTGGCTCTCGGGACACGGAACTACGAGCAGTACTTC.

This clonotype came up a few times. The V gene is TRBV28, the J gene TRBJ2-1; 7 bases line up with TRBD2. The length of the CDR3 is 14 residues. Germline CDR1 and CDR2: MDHEN and SYDVKM. The junction had 15 bases not matched to a gene; V was cut back by 10 bases and J by 9 bases. CDR3 loop: CATLRAGTNGEQFF. DNA for the CDR3: TGTGCCACCTTACGGGCCGGGACTAACGGTGAGCAGTTCTTC.

The chain is built from TRBV6-2 or TRBV6-3 and TRBJ1-2; TRBD1 matches 7 bases. Germline V gene lookup returns CDR1 MNHEY and CDR2 SVGEGT. V dropped 6 bases and J dropped 6; count of bases not matched to a gene: 7. CDR3 length equals 13 residues. For the CDR3, the DNA is TGTGCCAGCAGGCACACAGGGGAGGATGGCTACACCTTC. Translation gives CASRHTGEDGYTF.

This clonotype was seen a handful of times. V and J are TRBV6-2 or TRBV6-3 and TRBJ2-2, with 15 bases lining up with TRBD2. CDR1 is MNHEY and CDR2 is SVGEGT in the germline V gene. With V trimmed by 2 bases and J by 3 bases, 7 bases remained unmatched. This CDR3 spans 19 amino acids. The CDR3 nucleotides read TGTGCCAGCAGTTACGACTTGGGACTAGCGGGAGGTTACACCGGGGAGCTGTTTTTT. This codes for CASSYDLGLAGGYTGELFF.

The V call is TRBV6-8, the J call TRBJ2-3; 9 bases match TRBD1. Looked up from germline, CDR1 is MNHGY and CDR2 is SAAAGT. CDR3 length: 15 residues. The V segment lost 9 bases and the J segment 2 bases; nucleotides outside the gene matches: 9. CDR3 nucleotides: TGTGCCAGTTGGAATGGACAGGGGAACACAGATACGCAGTATTTT. Amino acids: CASWNGQGNTDTQYF.

At least ten counts were recorded for this clonotype. This chain connects TRBV7-6 to TRBJ2-1, with 7 bases fitting TRBD2. V shed 1 base and J 8 bases; nucleotides not matched to a gene: 8. CDR1 and CDR2 (germline): SGHVS, FNYEAQ. CDR3 length: 15 amino acids. In nucleotides, the CDR3 is TGTGCCAGCAGCTTAGTGGGGGGGAGTAGAGATGAGCAGTTCTTC. The encoded protein is CASSLVGGSRDEQFF.

The CDR3 DNA reads as TGTGCCAGCAGTTTTACAGGGCATAGCGAGCAGTACTTC. It codes for CASSFTGHSEQYF. The chain uses TRBV12-3 or TRBV12-4 and TRBJ2-7, with D maybe TRBD1 (6 bases). V was shortened by 3 bases and J by 6 bases, with 12 bases between the two germline ends. The CDR3 is 13 amino acids.

This rearrangement joins TRBV5-1 to TRBJ1-2, with no clear D. CDR3 length: 12 amino acids. V lost 0 bases and J lost 7, with 7 bases in between. Germline values: CDR1 SGHRS, CDR2 YFSETQ. CDR3 coding DNA: TGCGCCAGCAGCTTGGATCAGGTTGGCTACACCTTC. This codes for CASSLDQVGYTF.

This chain connects TRBV7-8 to TRBJ2-3; no clear D gene. This CDR3 spans 15 amino acids. Germline values: CDR1 SGHVS, CDR2 FQNEAQ. Between the trimmed V and J ends, which lost 4 bases and 0 bases, there was a span of 11 bases. In DNA, the CDR3 is TGTGCCAGCAGCTCTCCGGACGCCAGCACAGATACGCAGTATTTT. This encodes CASSSPDASTDTQYF.

The chain joins TRBV2 to TRBJ2-1; D is unresolved. Germline CDR1 SNHLY, CDR2 FYNNEI. Trimming removed 8 bases from V and 0 bases from J, with 8 bases in between. The CDR3 has 13 amino acids. In nucleotides, the CDR3 is TGTGCCAGCGTCGATAGCTCCTACAATGAGCAGTTCTTC. This codes for CASVDSSYNEQFF. The variable domain in full, with the rest retrieved from reference TRBV2 and TRBJ2-1, is EPEVTQTPSHQVTQMGQEVILRCVPISNHLYFYWYRQILGQKVEFLVSFYNNEISEKSEIFDDQFSVERPDGSNFTLKIRSTKLEDSAMYFCASVDSSYNEQFFGPGTRLTVL.

The V gene is TRBV11-2, the J gene TRBJ2-1, with 11 bases fitting TRBD2. The CDR3 length is 15 residues. The junction had 7 bases not matched to a gene; V was cut back by 5 bases and J by 7 bases. Germline V gene data show CDR1 as SGHAT and CDR2 as FQNNGV. The CDR3 DNA sequence: TGTGCCAGCAGCCCAACTAGCGGGAGTTCGAATGAGCAGTTCTTC. This codes for CASSPTSGSSNEQFF.

The genes are TRBV30 and TRBJ2-6; 12 bases align to TRBD2. Germline CDR1 reads GTSNPN; CDR2 reads SVGIG (reference sequence). Germline trimming cut 2 bases from V and 0 bases from J; bases unmatched to any gene: 14. The CDR3 is 21 amino acids. As DNA, the CDR3 is TGTGCCTGGAGTTTACCCTTTCGAGGACTAGCGGGGCTCTCTGGGGCCAACGTCCTGACTTTC. Amino acid sequence: CAWSLPFRGLAGLSGANVLTF. The variable domain in full, with the rest retrieved from reference TRBV30 and TRBJ2-6, is SQTIHQWPATLVQPVGSPLSLECTVEGTSNPNLYWYRQAAGRGLQLLFYSVGIGQISSEVPQNLSASRPQDRQFILSSKKLLLSDSGFYLCAWSLPFRGLAGLSGANVLTFGAGSRLTVL.

V usage is TRBV11-2 and J usage is TRBJ2-1; 14 nucleotides match TRBD2. V lost 6 bases and J lost 8; bases outside the gene matches: 9. The CDR3 spans 16 residues. Germline V gives CDR1 SGHAT, CDR2 FQNNGV. CDR3 sequence: CASRPLTSGRGDEQFF. The CDR3 coding sequence is TGTGCCAGCAGGCCCTTGACTAGCGGGAGGGGTGATGAGCAGTTCTTC.

In the case of this clonotype: The missing conserved phenylalanine or tryptophan at the end of this CDR3 makes a read error likely. V usage is TRBV7-2 and J usage is TRBJ1-1; TRBD1 aligns across 7 bases. Per the germline V gene, CDR1 is SGHTA and CDR2 is FQGNSA. CDR3 size: 15 residues. V lost 2 bases and J lost 7; bases outside the gene matches: 10. DNA of the CDR3: TGTGCCAGCAGCTTACTCACAGGGGTAATGGGTGAAGCTTTCTTA. Encoded protein: CASSLLTGVMGEAFL.

The chain links TRBV30 to TRBJ1-5; D is undetermined. With 2 bases removed from V and 4 bases from J, the gap between germline ends came to 9 bases. The CDR3 is made up of 13 amino acids. Germline V gives CDR1 GTSNPN, CDR2 SVGIG (reference sequence). The DNA for the CDR3 is TGTGCCTGGAGTTTTAGCGAAAATCAGCCCCAGCATTTT. Translation: CAWSFSENQPQHF.

There are many counts of this clonotype. The chain joins TRBV12-3 or TRBV12-4 to TRBJ2-1, with 11 bases identical to TRBD2. The CDR3 runs to 15 residues. V was clipped by 5 bases and J by 6 bases; unmatched bases: 6. The CDR3 DNA follows: TGTGCCAGCAGTGTCACTAGCGGGAGAAGCAATGAGCAGTTCTTC. As protein: CASSVTSGRSNEQFF.

J is TRBJ1-5 and V is TRBV20-1; D may be TRBD1 (6 bases). This CDR3 is 14 amino acids long. V was shortened by 3 bases and J by 4 bases, with 13 bases between the two germline ends. The germline gives CDR1 DFQATT, CDR2 SNEGSKA (reference sequence). CDR3 nucleotides: TGCAGTGCTAGGCCAGGGGCCTCAAATCAGCCCCAGCATTTT. It translates to CSARPGASNQPQHF.

The CDR3 region has the DNA TGTGCCAGCAGGCCAGAGCTAGGGCGCACAGATACGCAGTATTTT. Its protein product is CASRPELGRTDTQYF. The chain employs TRBV7-9 and TRBJ2-3, with D unresolved. V lost 6 bases to trimming and J lost 1 base, with 14 bases between them. CDR3 length: 15 residues. Germline loops: CDR1 SEHNR, CDR2 FQNEAQ (reference sequence).

This clonotype turned up a few times. The rearrangement uses TRBV12-5 and TRBJ2-1; D perhaps matches TRBD1 (5 bases). The CDR3 has 14 amino acids. Trimming stripped 1 base from V and 2 bases from J, with 6 bases between. Germline V gives CDR1 LGHNT, CDR2 FRNRAP. The CDR3 spells CASGLGQPYNEQFF. CDR3 in DNA: TGTGCTAGTGGTTTGGGACAGCCCTACAATGAGCAGTTCTTC.